The clone carrying this T cell receptor (beta chain) was found a few times. Antigen unknown. The CDR3 consists of 14 residues. Trimming at V came to 3 bases and at J to 5 bases, leaving 7 bases not matched to a gene. Germline CDR1 reads MDHEN; CDR2 reads SYDVKM. This record comes from a study of cytomegalovirus exposure and HLA in healthy donors. General study results and limits: The analysis excluded some indistinguishable V segments, including TRBV6-2 and TRBV6-3. It is likely that the observed cluster of highly shared sequence variants was a sequencing artifact. The dataset shows that most TCR sequences were rare, while some public TCRs occurred in many donors.

13 Jbeta primers and 60 Vbeta primers were used for the PCR. Assay used: immunoSEQ multiplex PCR; TCRdb lists only in-frame clones, some missing. The sample has about 130,000 clones, over 50% seen once. This TCR was sampled from a human donor in good health. The genes are TRBV28 and TRBJ2-7, with 7 bases that match TRBD1. The sample was PBMCs. CDR3 region: CASSFPDRADEQYF. DNA for the CDR3: TGTGCCAGCAGTTTCCCCGACAGGGCCGACGAGCAGTACTTC.